This is a list of T cell receptor beta chains from one sample in a study of T cells in tumors after PD-1 blockade. The assay was immunoSEQ multiplex PCR, and TCRdb's table has in-frame clones only and misses some. The profile shows 5,000 to 6,500 clones, roughly 80% of them singletons. Sequenced material: PBMCs, taken after anti-PD-1 therapy. The receptors were gathered from a human donor with advanced basal cell or squamous cell carcinoma (not recorded which). Both conserved end residues are trimmed from each CDR3.

v_gene	j_gene	CDR3aa
TRBV3-1/TRBV3-2	TRBJ1-2	ASSQDEYGTGDWNYGYT
TRBV10-2	TRBJ1-3	ASSDRDHSGNTIY
TRBV20-1	TRBJ2-7	SAVRDIRNH
TRBV12-5	TRBJ2-1	ASGLAPGLVFYEQF
TRBV19	TRBJ2-5	ASSVGTGSRKTQY
TRBV5-1	TRBJ2-5	ASSVSGGAHETQY
TRBV7-2	TRBJ2-7	ASSFLPGQEYEQY
TRBV2	TRBJ2-7	ASRGSGGATYEQY
TRBV6-5	TRBJ1-3	ASSRTGAGNTIY
TRBV5-1	TRBJ1-4	ASSLVAGSEKLF
TRBV19	TRBJ1-5	ASSERGRGNQPQH
TRBV2	TRBJ2-1	ASSEAGGYSGSYNEQF
TRBV6-5	TRBJ1-6	ASSGRDRGNSPLH
TRBV7-8	TRBJ2-7	ASSLPPGNTYEQY
TRBV5-5	TRBJ2-1	ASSYGQSLYNEQF
TRBV7-8	TRBJ2-7	ASSLGLAGGCPYEQY
TRBV7-6	TRBJ2-3	ASSLSGSGGRRHTDTQY
TRBV13	TRBJ2-2	ASSLKFGQIRLTGELF
TRBV6-1	TRBJ2-1	ASSERKNNEQF
TRBV5-1	TRBJ1-1	ASSQGGIVEAF
TRBV15	TRBJ2-2	ATSRDRSSHTGELF
TRBV9	TRBJ2-1	ASSYRGAQDGEQF
TRBV6-1	TRBJ2-2	ASSERQVGTGELF
TRBV4-2	TRBJ2-3	ASSPSLLEAQY
TRBV6-4	TRBJ2-6	ATRNSGANVLT
TRBV19	TRBJ2-1	ASSISGTYNEQF
TRBV6-5	TRBJ1-1	ASSASWGTEAF
TRBV24-1	TRBJ2-1	ATSGGPRRGTLGNEQF
TRBV2	TRBJ2-3	ASSRPFTDTQY
TRBV7-2	TRBJ2-2	ASSRLAGNTGELF
TRBV27	TRBJ2-3	ASSPRQGASVSDTQY
TRBV16	TRBJ1-1	ASSQGNLNTEAF
TRBV7-2	TRBJ2-1	ASSLERGLTLMNEQF
TRBV3-1/TRBV3-2	TRBJ1-1	ASSQSTGGTEAF